The TCR beta chain described here comes from a study of cytomegalovirus exposure and HLA in healthy donors. PCR primers comprised 60 Vbeta and 13 Jbeta primers. Only in-frame clones appear in the TCRdb table, and some are missing; sequencing was by immunoSEQ multiplex PCR. The sample lists a few hundred thousand clones, approximately 78% occurring once. The CDR3 loop spans 17 amino acids. V lost 7 bases and J lost 4, with 20 bases in between. Germline assignment: CDR1 MGHDK and CDR2 SYGVNS. This clone has more than one count but fewer than ten. The chain carries TRBV25-1 and TRBJ2-6, with D perhaps matching TRBD2 (6 bases). The clonotype originates from a man in his thirties or forties in good health and CMV-seronegative. Sequencing was performed on PBMCs. As DNA, the CDR3 is TGTGCCAGCACCGACCGCGGCGGGAAGCCCGGGGCCAACGTCCTGACTTTC. Its protein is CASTDRGGKPGANVLTF.